This TCR beta chain came from a study of T cell responses to AZD1222 COVID-19 vaccine (dated by TCRdb to the early 2020s). General notes on the study: AZD1222 recipients given second doses at about 4 weeks or at about 12 weeks were pooled, since spike-specific TCR depth and breadth were not found to differ between the two schedules. Trial participants were enrolled by age into subgroups of 18-55, 56-69 and 70-plus years, and around 150, 28 and 57 TCR-sequenced participants, respectively, were included in these subgroups. A total of 233 trial participants underwent TCR sequencing, of whom 200 to 220 had received two doses of AZD1222 and approximately 26 had received two doses of the MenACWY control vaccine.

The time point label of this sample denotes: baseline before first vaccination. The vaccinee samples were drawn from two UK trials, COV001 and COV002, one of which was a single-blind randomized controlled phase 2/3 trial testing AZD1222 (ChAdOx1 nCoV-19) in healthy adults. For TCRbeta chain sequencing, PBMC samples were collected from trial participants at day 0 and at day 28 after the second dose. Note on this clone: There is no known antigen for this receptor. Base qualities are not at hand, and no much larger clone is one base apart.

V is clipped by 3 bases and J by 0 bases, and the sequence between their germline boundaries is 21 bases long. CDR1 MDHEN and CDR2 SYDVKM were looked up in the germline V gene. The CDR3 starts with the cysteine, ends with the phenylalanine, and has 18 residues. Only the CDR3 DNA stays, 54 bases, in frame from base 1. The investigation overall reported the following: Conclusions about previously exposed vaccinees are limited because only six or seven AZD1222 recipients were SARS-CoV-2 seropositive at baseline. Vaccine-associated CD4 TCRs spanned the whole spike protein, with dominant responses in regions 160-218 and 743-854. After two AZD1222 doses, both the breadth and the depth of spike-specific TCRs were significantly higher than at day 0 and than in MenACWY recipients. In the small 56-69-year group, the increase in depth fell short of significance, most likely because of low power. Participants were mostly white British and included more females than males, and it was suggested by the authors that clonal diversity may have been underestimated. Reportedly, almost half of the unique spike-specific TCRs recognized epitopes lying outside the regions that are mutated in the B.1.351 and B.1.1.7 variants. Because no day 14 peak-response samples were available, repertoires were characterized only after the peak T cell response.

The CDR3 regions of human TCRbeta chains were subjected to immunosequencing. The original methods were these. Repertoire TCRs were checked for matches against a reference library of SARS-CoV-2-specific TCRs that had been generated using the MIRA antigen-specificity platform. Breadth was defined as the fraction of unique TCRs that were SARS-CoV-2-associated, and depth was defined as the fraction of total T cells that were SARS-CoV-2-associated. Each spike-specific TCR was assigned to its reactive spike region and to a CD4 or CD8 class using the MIRA data. Log10-transformed breadth and depth values were compared by one-way ANOVA with Sidak's multiple comparisons tests. TCRdb re-hosts the immuneACCESS table, in-frame sequences only. Its copies lack some clones; in the studies checked, an unresolved V gene accounts for under half of them, and the cause for the rest is not known. The V and J calls and the clone size are those of that table, but D and trimming were determined from the DNA. This sample has 170,000 or so clones in its table, and 90% of those were observed once. Approximately 1.5% of the sample lies in the top ten.

Recombination connected TRBV28 to TRBJ2-7, with the D gene tentatively TRBD1 or TRBD2, based on 5 matching bases in each. The source was peripheral blood, collected on day 0 of AZD1222 vaccination. This sequence was found in an adult in good health. This receptor carries the CDR3 CASSFFNVRAGSSYEQYF. The DNA is as follows: TGTGCCAGCAGTTTTTTTAATGTGAGGGCAGGGAGCTCCTACGAGCAGTACTTC.